This passage covers 30 T cell receptor beta chains from one sample sequenced in a study of blood T cell repertoires in COVID-19. Profiling relied on immunoSEQ multiplex PCR, and the TCRdb table lists in-frame clones only, not all of them. The sample lists about 34,000 clones; nearly 95% were seen once. The sample consisted of peripheral blood. These receptor sequences come from a human donor in a cohort sampled during active COVID-19.

This sequence joins TRBV5-1 and TRBJ2-3, with D perhaps TRBD2 (7 bases). Trimming removed 0 bases at V and 3 bases at J, with 14 bases between. This CDR3 has 16 amino acids. CDR1 is SGHRS and CDR2 is YFSETQ in the germline V gene. The CDR3 sequence is CASSLEGGLWTDTQYF. DNA for the CDR3: TGCGCCAGCAGCTTGGAGGGGGGGCTATGGACAGATACGCAGTATTTT.

The CDR3 nucleotides are TGCGCCAGCAGCTTGGCAGGACAGGCGAATTCACCCCTCCACTTT. Its translation is CASSLAGQANSPLHF. V and J are TRBV5-1 and TRBJ1-6; 7 nucleotides align to TRBD1. Trimming at V came to 0 bases and at J to 7 bases, leaving 4 bases not matched to a gene. The CDR3 spans 15 residues. Germline-derived CDR1 and CDR2 are SGHRS and YFSETQ.

V and J are TRBV7-9 and TRBJ1-2; a possible D gene is TRBD1 (5 bases). CDR3 length: 15 residues. The germline V gene encodes CDR1 SEHNR and CDR2 FQNEAQ (reference sequence). Trimming took 0 bases from V and 2 from J, leaving 10 bases between them. In nucleotides, the CDR3 is TGTGCCAGCAGCTTAGCCCTGGCAGGGAACTATGGCTACACCTTC. This codes for CASSLALAGNYGYTF. The whole variable domain, filled in from reference TRBV7-9 and TRBJ1-2, reads DTGVSQNPRHKITKRGQNVTFRCDPISEHNRLYWYRQTLGQGPEFLTYFQNEAQLEKSRLLSDRFSAERPKGSFSTLEIQRTEQGDSAMYLCASSLALAGNYGYTFGSGTRLTVV.

This sequence joins TRBV4-2 and TRBJ2-2; possible D gene TRBD2, 5 bases. This CDR3 region has 16 residues. Trimming removed 0 bases from V and 5 bases from J, with 13 bases in between. The germline gives CDR1 LGHNA, CDR2 YNFKEQ. In nucleotides, the CDR3 is TGTGCCAGCAGCCAAGAGAGAGTAGCGAGTACCGGGGAGCTGTTTTTT. This translates into CASSQERVASTGELFF.

This sequence joins TRBV29-1 and TRBJ2-5; D is perhaps TRBD2 (6 bases). V lost 0 bases to trimming and J lost 5 bases, with 13 bases between them. Germline V gene lookup returns CDR1 SQVTM and CDR2 ANQGSEA. The CDR3 covers 14 residues. DNA of the CDR3: TGCAGCGTTGAAGAATTGGGACTTAGGGAGACCCAGTACTTC. It translates to CSVEELGLRETQYF. Based on the CDR3 plus reference TRBV29-1 and TRBJ2-5, the full variable domain is SAVISQKPSRDICQRGTSLTIQCQVDSQVTMMFWYRQQPGQSLTLIATANQGSEATYESGFVIDKFPISRPNLTFSTLTVSNMSPEDSSIYLCSVEELGLRETQYFGPGTRLLVL.

The rearrangement links TRBV5-1 to TRBJ2-7; 9 nucleotides align to TRBD1. The V gene end was trimmed by 4 bases and the J gene end by 5 bases; junction bases not matched to a gene: 7. Germline CDR1 SGHRS, CDR2 YFSETQ. This CDR3 has 14 residues. Here the CDR3 reads CASSDTGGHHEQYF. CDR3 nucleotide sequence: TGCGCCAGCAGCGACACAGGGGGCCACCACGAGCAGTACTTC.

This sequence joins TRBV3-1 (or the pseudogene TRBV3-2) and TRBJ2-2; TRBD2 matches at 10 bases. This CDR3 is built from 16 residues. Germline loops: CDR1 LGHDT, CDR2 YNNKEL (reference sequence). Germline trimming cut 5 bases from V and 3 bases from J; bases unmatched to any gene: 6. The CDR3 DNA is TGTGCCAGCAGCTATAGCGGGGGGACGCACACCGGGGAGCTGTTTTTT. It translates to CASSYSGGTHTGELFF.

The CDR3 protein is CASSFEGGAYNEQFF. In DNA form, the CDR3 reads TGTGCCAGCAGCTTTGAAGGGGGCGCGTACAATGAGCAGTTCTTC. The V and J genes are TRBV7-9 and TRBJ2-1; 7 bases agree with TRBD1. The CDR3 consists of 15 residues. Germline-derived CDR1 and CDR2 are SEHNR and FQNEAQ (reference sequence). V shed 3 bases and J 4 bases; nucleotides not matched to a gene: 6.

The chain recombines TRBV5-1 with TRBJ1-2, with 9 bases matching TRBD1. Unmatched junction bases numbered 5, after V lost 3 bases and J lost 2 bases. In germline, CDR1 is SGHRS, CDR2 YFSETQ. The CDR3 has 15 amino acids. In DNA, the CDR3 is TGCGCCAGCAGCTGGGGACAGGGACGCAACTATGGCTACACCTTC. Translation gives CASSWGQGRNYGYTF. The variable domain in full, completed from reference TRBV5-1 and TRBJ1-2, reads KAGVTQTPRYLIKTRGQQVTLSCSPISGHRSVSWYQQTPGQGLQFLFEYFSETQRNKGNFPGRFSGRQFSNSRSEMNVSTLELGDSALYLCASSWGQGRNYGYTFGSGTRLTVV.

The rearrangement joins TRBV7-9 to TRBJ1-3; D perhaps matches TRBD1 (6 bases). In germline, CDR1 is SEHNR, CDR2 FQNEAQ (reference sequence). CDR3 size: 14 residues. Trimming left V 6 bases short and J 4 bases short, with 13 bases between. This chain's CDR3 is CASSPGAEGNTIYF. CDR3 bases: TGTGCCAGCAGTCCAGGGGCTGAAGGAAACACCATATATTTT. The full variable domain, in which reference TRBV7-9 and TRBJ1-3 provide the parts outside the CDR3, is DTGVSQNPRHKITKRGQNVTFRCDPISEHNRLYWYRQTLGQGPEFLTYFQNEAQLEKSRLLSDRFSAERPKGSFSTLEIQRTEQGDSAMYLCASSPGAEGNTIYFGEGSWLTVV.

The chain joins TRBV2 to TRBJ1-1, with D possibly TRBD1 on 6 matching bases. Trimming removed 6 bases at V and 1 base at J, with 18 bases between. Germline loops: CDR1 SNHLY, CDR2 FYNNEI. There are 16 residues in the CDR3. The CDR3 is CASRATGIRGNTEAFF. Here the CDR3 DNA reads TGTGCCAGCAGAGCTACAGGGATTAGGGGGAACACTGAAGCTTTCTTT.

The chain has TRBV30 and TRBJ1-6; 9 bases are a match to TRBD1. The CDR3 has 13 amino acids. V gave up 4 bases and J gave up 9 bases; unmatched junction bases: 4. CDR1 is GTSNPN, CDR2 SVGIG, per germline (reference sequence). The CDR3 here is CAWKGTGTSPLHF. The CDR3 DNA sequence: TGTGCCTGGAAAGGGACAGGGACTTCACCCCTCCACTTT.

This sequence joins TRBV27 and TRBJ1-2, with TRBD1 as a possible D gene (5 bases). Trimming removed 6 bases at V and 4 bases at J, with 18 bases between. The V gene's germline CDR1 is MNHEY and CDR2 SMNVEV (reference sequence). The CDR3 is made up of 15 amino acids. CDR3 DNA sequence: TGTGCCAGCAGCCCTCGCTGGGGACTGCTCTATGGCTACACCTTC. Its translation: CASSPRWGLLYGYTF.

This chain connects TRBV30 to TRBJ1-3; D gene unclear. V dropped 1 base and J dropped 0 bases, with 7 bases sitting between them. This CDR3 spans 14 amino acids. CDR1 GTSNPN and CDR2 SVGIG come from the germline V gene (reference sequence). The CDR3 sequence: CAWSGADSGNTIYF. CDR3 nucleotide sequence: TGTGCCTGGAGTGGGGCAGACTCTGGAAACACCATATATTTT.

This chain uses TRBV18 with TRBJ1-3; D is unclear. Germline lookup yields CDR1 KGHSH and CDR2 LQKENI. This CDR3 has 16 amino acids. Trimming removed 3 bases at V and 0 bases at J, with 12 bases between. This chain's CDR3 is CASSPQFARSGNTIYF. CDR3 bases: TGTGCCAGCTCACCCCAGTTCGCCCGCTCTGGAAACACCATATATTTT.

The genes are TRBV15 and TRBJ1-1, with a weak D call TRBD1 (6 bases). There are 15 residues in the CDR3. Between the trimmed V and J ends, which lost 4 bases and 1 base, there was a span of 13 bases. Germline CDR1 LNHNV, CDR2 YYDKDF (reference sequence). The CDR3 DNA is TGTGCCACCAGCAAGGGGGGGCCCAGGAACACTGAAGCTTTCTTT. The encoded protein is CATSKGGPRNTEAFF.

The chain employs TRBV19 and TRBJ1-6; D is unclear. Germline CDR1 and CDR2: LNHDA and SQIVND (reference sequence). CDR3 length equals 18 residues. Trimming removed 5 bases from V and 0 bases from J, with 17 bases in between. CDR3 in DNA: TGTGCCAGTAGTGCGACTGCCTTCCAGAGCTCCTATAATTCACCCCTCCACTTT. This codes for CASSATAFQSSYNSPLHF.

The chain combines TRBV20-1 with TRBJ2-5, with 10 positions matching TRBD2. Germline V CDR1 and CDR2: DFQATT, SNEGSKA (reference sequence). V was clipped by 3 bases and J by 5 bases; unmatched bases: 6. The CDR3 covers 14 residues. CDR3 nucleotide sequence: TGCAGTGCTAGTCTAGCGGGAGAGCTGGAGACCCAGTACTTC. Protein product: CSASLAGELETQYF.

The sample holds one count of this clone. The chain couples TRBV28 to TRBJ1-4, with 7 bases identical to TRBD1. With V trimmed by 6 bases and J by 5 bases, 6 bases remained unmatched. Germline V gene lookup returns CDR1 MDHEN and CDR2 SYDVKM. The CDR3 consists of 14 residues. For the CDR3, the DNA is TGTGCCAGCAGATCCGGGACAGTCAATGAAAAACTGTTTTTT. Amino acids: CASRSGTVNEKLFF.

The gene calls are TRBV28 and TRBJ1-4, with TRBD1 matching 9 bases. In germline, CDR1 is MDHEN, CDR2 SYDVKM. V shed 5 bases and J 8 bases; nucleotides not matched to a gene: 6. This CDR3 region has 14 residues. The CDR3 is CASSRTGETEKLFF. The CDR3 DNA follows: TGTGCCAGCAGTCGGACAGGGGAGACGGAAAAACTGTTTTTT.

The genes are TRBV4-2 and TRBJ1-4, with 9 bases identical to TRBD1. Germline V gene data show CDR1 as LGHNA and CDR2 as YNFKEQ. The CDR3 extends over 16 amino acids. V gave up 4 bases and J gave up 7 bases; unmatched junction bases: 10. The CDR3 sequence is CASSPQIQGAGEKLFF. The CDR3 DNA sequence: TGTGCCAGCAGCCCCCAGATACAGGGGGCAGGTGAAAAACTGTTTTTT.

DNA for the CDR3: TGTGCCAGCTCACCAGCGGGGGGCACGAGAAACACCATATATTTT. This sequence encodes CASSPAGGTRNTIYF. The rearrangement uses TRBV18 and TRBJ1-3; D is possibly TRBD1 (6 bases). Deletions cut 2 bases from V and 5 bases from J, with 13 bases between. This CDR3 has 15 residues. Germline CDR1 KGHSH, CDR2 LQKENI.

The chain links TRBV4-1 to TRBJ2-5; 11 bases map to TRBD2. CDR3 length: 15 amino acids. Looked up from germline, CDR1 is MGHRA and CDR2 is YSYEKL. Unmatched junction bases numbered 3, after V lost 3 bases and J lost 3 bases. The CDR3 nucleotides read TGCGCCAGCAGCCACCCACTAGCGGGAGAAGAGACCCAGTACTTC. Its protein is CASSHPLAGEETQYF.

CDR3 bases: TGTGCCATCAGAGGGACTAGCGGGGGATACGACAATGAGCAGTTCTTC. It yields the protein CAIRGTSGGYDNEQFF. The rearrangement links TRBV10-3 to TRBJ2-1; 14 bases match TRBD2. Germline V lookup: CDR1 ENHRY, CDR2 SYGVKD. V lost 6 bases, J lost 5 bases, and 6 bases stayed unmatched. The CDR3 consists of 16 residues.

J is TRBJ2-6 and V is TRBV7-2; 8 nucleotides line up with TRBD1. V was clipped by 6 bases and J by 0 bases; unmatched bases: 10. The germline CDR1 and CDR2 sequences are SGHTA and FQGNSA. The CDR3 contains 18 residues. CDR3 protein: CASRLTGAPGSGANVLTF. CDR3 nucleotides: TGTGCCAGCAGGCTGACAGGGGCCCCGGGCTCTGGGGCCAACGTCCTGACTTTC.

V gene TRBV5-6 combines with J gene TRBJ1-2; D unclear. CDR3 length: 13 amino acids. The germline V and J ends were trimmed by 0 bases and 3 bases, with 6 bases remaining between them. CDR1 and CDR2 (germline): SGHDT, YYEEEE. The CDR3 region is CASSLELDYGYTF. CDR3 DNA sequence: TGTGCCAGCAGCTTGGAACTGGACTATGGCTACACCTTC. Combining the CDR3 with reference TRBV5-6 and TRBJ1-2 gives the whole variable domain DAGVTQSPTHLIKTRGQQVTLRCSPKSGHDTVSWYQQALGQGPQFIFQYYEEEERQRGNFPDRFSGHQFPNYSSELNVNALLLGDSALYLCASSLELDYGYTFGSGTRLTVV.

The chain links TRBV12-3 or TRBV12-4 to TRBJ1-5, with TRBD1 as a possible D gene (5 bases). Trimming shortened V by 4 bases and J by 14 bases, and 12 bases separated the two germline ends. The CDR3 runs to 11 residues. CDR3 residues: CASSSTATKHF. The CDR3 DNA follows: TGTGCCAGCAGTTCGACAGCCACAAAGCATTTT.

This chain connects TRBV5-6 to TRBJ1-6; the match to TRBD1 covers 7 bases. V shed 4 bases, J shed 5 bases, and the junction held 9 bases outside the gene matches. The germline gives CDR1 SGHDT, CDR2 YYEEEE. The CDR3 is 16 amino acids. The CDR3 nucleotides are TGTGCCAGCAGCGCGATATCGGACAGGAATAATTCACCCCTCCACTTT. Protein product: CASSAISDRNNSPLHF.

The chain combines TRBV12-5 with TRBJ2-5, with TRBD1 matching 10 bases. J lost 7 bases, V lost 0 bases, and 11 bases had no gene match. CDR1 and CDR2 (germline): LGHNT, FRNRAP. The CDR3 extends over 17 amino acids. As DNA, the CDR3 is TGTGCTAGTGGTTTGGTATTCCGGGACAGGGGCTCGGGGACCCAGTACTTC. The encoded protein is CASGLVFRDRGSGTQYF.

V gene TRBV7-3 combines with J gene TRBJ1-3; 7 nucleotides match TRBD1. The CDR3 runs to 15 residues. The J segment lost 6 bases and the V segment lost 2 bases, leaving 7 bases of the junction unmatched. Germline V gene lookup returns CDR1 SGHTA and CDR2 FQGTGA. CDR3 nucleotides: TGTGCCAGCAGCTTAGCGACAGGGACGGAAAACACCATATATTTT. As protein: CASSLATGTENTIYF.